This is a list of T cell receptor beta chains from one sample in a study of CD8+ T cells in alopecia areata. Repertoires were generated with immunoSEQ multiplex PCR, while TCRdb's copy carries only in-frame clones and drops some. The sample yields about 210,000 clones, more than 45% seen once. The sample here was CD4+ T cells sorted from blood, taken at week 4, from a patient treated with tofacitinib. These receptors came from a human donor with alopecia areata. Both conserved end residues are part of each CDR3. Fields, in order: clone size, V gene, D gene, J gene, CDR3 protein, CDR3 DNA. The D gene is left open where the match is weak. Clone size, where shown, is once, few, many, or a class for clones that have expanded.

abundance: .
v_gene: TRBV29-1
d_gene: .
j_gene: TRBJ2-7
CDR3aa: CSVSFRGAEQYF
CDR3nt: TGCAGCGTGTCGTTTCGAGGGGCCGAGCAGTACTTC

abundance: .
v_gene: TRBV7-2
d_gene: TRBD2
j_gene: TRBJ2-3
CDR3aa: CASSFLAGGLTDTQYF
CDR3nt: TGTGCCAGCAGCTTTTTAGCGGGGGGCCTCACAGATACGCAGTATTTT

abundance: .
v_gene: TRBV5-4
d_gene: .
j_gene: TRBJ2-3
CDR3aa: CASSLEASWKDTQYF
CDR3nt: TGTGCCAGCAGCTTGGAGGCTAGTTGGAAAGATACGCAGTATTTT

abundance: .
v_gene: TRBV30
d_gene: .
j_gene: TRBJ1-1
CDR3aa: CAWHRVGTEAFF
CDR3nt: TGTGCCTGGCACAGGGTGGGCACTGAAGCTTTCTTT

abundance: .
v_gene: TRBV5-1
d_gene: .
j_gene: TRBJ2-6
CDR3aa: CASSLRPTPYSGANVLTF
CDR3nt: TGCGCCAGCAGCTTGCGGCCAACCCCGTACTCTGGGGCCAACGTCCTGACTTTC

abundance: .
v_gene: TRBV6-6
d_gene: .
j_gene: TRBJ2-2
CDR3aa: CASSYITGELFF
CDR3nt: TGTGCCAGCAGTTACATCACGGGGGAGCTGTTTTTT

abundance: few
v_gene: TRBV15
d_gene: .
j_gene: TRBJ2-5
CDR3aa: CATKGDTYQETQYF
CDR3nt: TGTGCCACCAAGGGGGACACGTACCAAGAGACCCAGTACTTC

abundance: .
v_gene: TRBV29-1
d_gene: TRBD2
j_gene: TRBJ2-1
CDR3aa: CSVEESGLAGDEQFF
CDR3nt: TGCAGCGTTGAAGAATCGGGACTAGCGGGGGATGAGCAGTTCTTC

abundance: few
v_gene: TRBV6-1
d_gene: .
j_gene: TRBJ1-6
CDR3aa: CASSLHREGNSPLHF
CDR3nt: TGTGCCAGCAGCTTACACAGGGAAGGCAATTCACCCCTCCACTTT

abundance: few
v_gene: TRBV19
d_gene: .
j_gene: TRBJ2-5
CDR3aa: CASSTPGAGVRETQYF
CDR3nt: TGTGCCAGTAGTACCCCCGGGGCCGGGGTTCGAGAGACCCAGTACTTC

abundance: .
v_gene: TRBV18
d_gene: .
j_gene: TRBJ2-7
CDR3aa: CASSPRDTSYEQYF
CDR3nt: TGTGCCAGCTCACCCCGGGACACTTCCTACGAGCAGTACTTC

abundance: few
v_gene: TRBV29-1
d_gene: .
j_gene: TRBJ2-7
CDR3aa: CSVLFHRAGPYEQYF
CDR3nt: TGCAGCGTTCTTTTCCATCGGGCAGGACCCTACGAGCAGTACTTC

abundance: .
v_gene: TRBV29-1
d_gene: .
j_gene: TRBJ2-1
CDR3aa: CSPRGPNNEQFF
CDR3nt: TGCAGCCCTCGGGGTCCTAACAATGAGCAGTTCTTC

abundance: few
v_gene: TRBV5-1
d_gene: .
j_gene: TRBJ2-3
CDR3aa: CASSLRGVGTDTQYF
CDR3nt: TGCGCCAGCAGCTTACGAGGGGTAGGCACAGATACGCAGTATTTT